This record looks at one TCR beta chain sequence and its context. Its antigen is unknown. The sample comes from a study of T cell clonotyping in hematopoietic cell transplantation. Overall study: Cytoreduction preceded collection of pretransplant recipient samples.

Study conclusions and caveats: Graft donor and pretransplant recipient Inverse Simpson Index values predicted broader posttransplant TCR diversity. Pathologically expanded recipient clonotypes increased progressively from day 30 to day 180 as diversity fell.

Time point denoted: recipient sample about 28 days before transplant, after cytoreduction. Recipient blood drawn about 28 days pretransplant and days 30, 100, 180 after. Measured with immunoSEQ multiplex PCR; TCRdb has only the in-frame clones, and not every one. Here the sample spans 7,000 to 8,000 clones, 88% being singletons. CDR3 length: 22 residues. CDR1 and CDR2 (germline): GTSNPN, SVGIG (reference sequence). Trimming shortened V by 1 base and J by 0 bases, and 28 bases separated the two germline ends. The sample here was peripheral blood mononuclear cells, taken before stem cell transplant. The V gene is TRBV30, the J gene TRBJ1-6; no clear D. The receptor was derived from a man aged 60-69 years with acute myeloid leukemia. Some clones in this sample may be carry-over from other donors' samples. CDR3 residues: CAWSEIGRDWRFGFSYNSPLHF. The CDR3 region has the DNA TGTGCCTGGAGTGAAATAGGTCGAGATTGGAGATTTGGATTCTCCTATAATTCACCCCTCCACTTT.